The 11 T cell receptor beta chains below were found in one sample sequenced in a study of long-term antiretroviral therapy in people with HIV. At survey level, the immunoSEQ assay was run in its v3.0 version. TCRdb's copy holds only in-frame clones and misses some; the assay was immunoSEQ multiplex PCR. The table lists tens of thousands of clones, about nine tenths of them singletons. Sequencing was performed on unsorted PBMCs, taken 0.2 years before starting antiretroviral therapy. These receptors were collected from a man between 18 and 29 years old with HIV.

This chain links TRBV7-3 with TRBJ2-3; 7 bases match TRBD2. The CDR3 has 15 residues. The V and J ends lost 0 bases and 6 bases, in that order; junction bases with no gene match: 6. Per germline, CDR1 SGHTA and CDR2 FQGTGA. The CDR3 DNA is TGTGCCAGCAGCTTAACAGGCGGGGGAACCGATACGCAGTATTTT. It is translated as CASSLTGGGTDTQYF.

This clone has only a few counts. CDR3 residues: CASSFQGSYEQYF. Written as DNA, the CDR3 is TGTGCCAGCAGCTTCCAAGGGAGCTACGAGCAGTACTTC. The chain is built from TRBV5-6 and TRBJ2-7, with a tentative D call TRBD2 (5 bases). Germline values: CDR1 SGHDT, CDR2 YYEEEE. This CDR3 is 13 amino acids long. The V end lost 2 bases, the J end lost 3 bases, and 9 bases lay between the germline ends.

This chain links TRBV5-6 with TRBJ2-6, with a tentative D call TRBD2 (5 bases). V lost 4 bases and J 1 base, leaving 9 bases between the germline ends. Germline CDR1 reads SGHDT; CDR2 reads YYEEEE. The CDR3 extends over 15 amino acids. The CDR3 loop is CASSPPGSGANVLTF. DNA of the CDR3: TGTGCCAGCAGCCCCCCGGGGTCTGGGGCCAACGTCCTGACTTTC. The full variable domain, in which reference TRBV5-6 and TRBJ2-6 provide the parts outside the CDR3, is DAGVTQSPTHLIKTRGQQVTLRCSPKSGHDTVSWYQQALGQGPQFIFQYYEEEERQRGNFPDRFSGHQFPNYSSELNVNALLLGDSALYLCASSPPGSGANVLTFGAGSRLTVL.

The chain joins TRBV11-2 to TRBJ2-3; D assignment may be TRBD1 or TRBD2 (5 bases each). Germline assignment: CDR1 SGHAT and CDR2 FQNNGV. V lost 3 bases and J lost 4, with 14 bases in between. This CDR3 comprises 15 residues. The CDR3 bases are TGTGCCAGCAGCTTGGGGGTCTACCCTCCAGATACGCAGTATTTT. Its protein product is CASSLGVYPPDTQYF. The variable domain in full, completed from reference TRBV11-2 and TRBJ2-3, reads EAGVAQSPRYKIIEKRQSVAFWCNPISGHATLYWYQQILGQGPKLLIQFQNNGVVDDSQLPKDRFSAERLKGVDSTLKIQPAKLEDSAVYLCASSLGVYPPDTQYFGPGTRLTVL.

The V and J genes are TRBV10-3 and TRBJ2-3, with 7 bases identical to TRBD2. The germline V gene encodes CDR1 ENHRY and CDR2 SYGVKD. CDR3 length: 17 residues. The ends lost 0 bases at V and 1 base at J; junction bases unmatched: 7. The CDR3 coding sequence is TGTGCCATCAGTGAGTCAGGTGCGGGGGTTGGCACAGATACGCAGTATTTT. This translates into CAISESGAGVGTDTQYF.

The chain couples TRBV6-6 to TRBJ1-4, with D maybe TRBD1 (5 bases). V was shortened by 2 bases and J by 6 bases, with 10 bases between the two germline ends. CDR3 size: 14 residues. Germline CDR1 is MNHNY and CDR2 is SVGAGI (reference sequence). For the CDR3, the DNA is TGTGCCAGCAGTTACGACGGGACCTATGAAAAACTGTTTTTT. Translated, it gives CASSYDGTYEKLFF.

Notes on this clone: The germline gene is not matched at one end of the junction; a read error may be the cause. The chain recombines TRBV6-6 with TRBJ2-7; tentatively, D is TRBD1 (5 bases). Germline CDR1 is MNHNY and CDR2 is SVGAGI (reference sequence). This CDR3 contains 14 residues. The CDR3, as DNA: TGTGCCATCAGTGAGCTTACAGGTCCCAACGAGCAGTACTTC. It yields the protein CAISELTGPNEQYF.

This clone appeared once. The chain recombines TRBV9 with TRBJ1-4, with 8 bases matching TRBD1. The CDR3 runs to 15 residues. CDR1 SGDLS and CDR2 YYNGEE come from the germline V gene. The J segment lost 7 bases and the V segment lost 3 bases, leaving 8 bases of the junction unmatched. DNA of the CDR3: TGTGCCAGCAGCGGTACAGGGGGGGATAGTGAAAAACTGTTTTTT. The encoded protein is CASSGTGGDSEKLFF.

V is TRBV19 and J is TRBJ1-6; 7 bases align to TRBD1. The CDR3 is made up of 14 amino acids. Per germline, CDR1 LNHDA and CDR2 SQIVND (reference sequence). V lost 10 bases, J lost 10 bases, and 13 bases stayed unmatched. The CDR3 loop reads CATHNRDRSSPLHF. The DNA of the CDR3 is TGTGCCACTCATAACCGGGACAGATCATCACCCCTCCACTTT.

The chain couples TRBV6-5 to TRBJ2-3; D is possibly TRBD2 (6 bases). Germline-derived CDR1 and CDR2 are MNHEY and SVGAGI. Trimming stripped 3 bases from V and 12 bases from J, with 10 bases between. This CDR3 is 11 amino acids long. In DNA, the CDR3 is TGTGCCAGCAGTTATGGGGGGATTCAGTATTTT. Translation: CASSYGGIQYF.

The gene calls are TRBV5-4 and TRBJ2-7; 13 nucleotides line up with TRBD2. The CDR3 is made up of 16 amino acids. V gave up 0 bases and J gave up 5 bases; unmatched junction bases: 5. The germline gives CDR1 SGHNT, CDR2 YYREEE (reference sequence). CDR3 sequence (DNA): TGTGCCAGCAGCTTGGTCCGGACTAGCGGGAGAAACGAGCAGTACTTC. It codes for CASSLVRTSGRNEQYF.